Listed below are T cell receptor beta chains from one sample, sequenced in a study of cytomegalovirus exposure and HLA in healthy donors. Here immunoSEQ multiplex PCR was the method, and the copy in TCRdb shows in-frame clones only, minus some. The sample lists more than 90,000 clones; under 80% were seen once. The sequenced sample was PBMCs. These receptors were collected from a woman between 45 and 60 years old in good health and CMV-seropositive. The CDR3 runs from the conserved cysteine through the conserved F or W. Each record gives: D gene, clone size, V gene, J gene, CDR3 protein, CDR3 DNA. D genes are given only for firm matches. Rows give clone size only sometimes, using once, few, many, or a class for an expanded clone.

TRBD2	NA	TRBV6-5	TRBJ2-1	CASSYVAGGPNEQFF	TGTGCCAGCAGTTACGTAGCGGGAGGGCCCAATGAGCAGTTCTTC
TRBD1	few	TRBV4-2	TRBJ2-7	CASRPQGTGSYEQYF	TGTGCCAGCCGCCCCCAGGGGACAGGGTCCTACGAGCAGTACTTC
TRBD1	NA	TRBV28	TRBJ1-1	CASRAQGDTEAFF	TGTGCCAGCAGGGCCCAGGGGGATACTGAAGCTTTCTTT
NA	NA	TRBV18	TRBJ1-2	CASSPMDSSYGYTF	TGTGCCAGCTCACCAATGGACAGCTCCTATGGCTACACCTTC
TRBD2	NA	TRBV4-3	TRBJ2-3	CASSQDGGGPPDTQYF	TGCGCCAGCAGCCAAGATGGGGGGGGACCACCAGATACGCAGTATTTT
NA	NA	TRBV7-2	TRBJ1-5	CASSNPGNQPQHF	TGTGCCAGCAGCAATCCAGGGAATCAGCCCCAGCATTTT
NA	NA	TRBV7-8	TRBJ1-4	CASSQQPRGEKLFF	TGTGCCAGCAGTCAACAACCACGGGGGGAAAAACTGTTTTTT
TRBD2	NA	TRBV9	TRBJ2-1	CASSVGGGDYNEQFF	TGTGCCAGCAGCGTGGGCGGGGGAGACTACAATGAGCAGTTCTTC
NA	NA	TRBV10-2	TRBJ2-3	CASAGTDTQYF	TGCGCCAGCGCGGGAACGGATACGCAGTATTTT
NA	NA	TRBV5-3	TRBJ2-5	CARTRGCASGQETQYF	TGTGCCAGAACTCGAGGCTGCGCGTCGGGGCAAGAGACCCAGTACTTC
NA	NA	TRBV28	TRBJ1-5	CASFEGNQPQHF	TGTGCCAGCTTCGAGGGCAATCAGCCCCAGCATTTT
TRBD1	NA	TRBV15	TRBJ1-1	CATSYGTGTTEAFF	TGTGCCACCAGCTATGGGACAGGGACCACTGAAGCTTTCTTT
TRBD1	once	TRBV4-1	TRBJ1-5	CASSNRGNQPQHF	TGCGCCAGCAGCAACAGGGGAAATCAGCCCCAGCATTTT
TRBD2	NA	TRBV4-3	TRBJ2-5	CASSPEIAGGQETQYF	TGCGCCAGCAGCCCAGAGATTGCGGGGGGCCAAGAGACCCAGTACTTC
NA	NA	TRBV7-6	TRBJ2-5	CASSQGGGGSGETQYF	TGTGCCAGCAGCCAGGGAGGTGGGGGGTCGGGAGAGACCCAGTACTTC
TRBD1	NA	TRBV7-6	TRBJ1-4	CASSLETQGAINEKLFF	TGTGCCAGCAGCTTAGAAACGCAGGGGGCTATTAATGAAAAACTGTTTTTT
TRBD2	few	TRBV11-2	TRBJ2-5	CASSSGTSGGETQYF	TGTGCCAGCAGCTCCGGGACTAGCGGGGGAGAGACCCAGTACTTC
TRBD2	once	TRBV5-6	TRBJ2-7	CASSTGLAGTYEQYF	TGTGCCAGCAGCACGGGACTAGCGGGGACCTACGAGCAGTACTTC
TRBD2	NA	TRBV30	TRBJ2-1	CACPLGSGRLDEQFF	TGTGCCTGTCCCCTAGGTAGCGGGAGATTGGATGAGCAGTTCTTC
NA	NA	TRBV2	TRBJ1-1	CASSGEAEAFF	TGTGCCAGCAGTGGGGAGGCGGAAGCTTTCTTT
TRBD1	NA	TRBV19	TRBJ2-1	CASSTWDRGSDEQFF	TGTGCCAGTAGTACTTGGGACAGGGGGAGCGATGAGCAGTTCTTC
NA	NA	TRBV6-1	TRBJ1-4	CASSEIGTNEKLFF	TGTGCCAGCAGTGAAATCGGGACTAATGAAAAACTGTTTTTT
TRBD1	NA	TRBV5-1	TRBJ1-2	CASSLGTGDYGYTF	TGCGCCAGCAGCTTGGGGACAGGGGACTATGGCTACACCTTC
NA	NA	TRBV7-9	TRBJ1-4	CASSKTSEKLFF	TGTGCCAGCAGTAAAACTTCGGAGAAACTGTTTTTT
TRBD1	NA	TRBV6-5	TRBJ2-2	CASKPTGGATGELFF	TGTGCCAGTAAACCAACAGGGGGCGCGACCGGGGAGCTGTTTTTT
TRBD2	NA	TRBV2	TRBJ2-1	CASSETSGSLISLYNEQFF	TGTGCCAGCAGTGAAACTAGCGGGAGTTTGATTAGTCTCTACAATGAGCAGTTCTTC
NA	NA	TRBV2	TRBJ1-5	CASSVQGPGNQPQHF	TGTGCCAGCAGTGTGCAGGGGCCAGGCAATCAGCCCCAGCATTTT
NA	NA	TRBV30	TRBJ1-3	CAWNRDSGNTIYF	TGTGCCTGGAACCGCGACTCTGGAAACACCATATATTTT
NA	NA	TRBV7-2	TRBJ2-2	CASSLASGTGELFF	TGTGCCAGCAGCTTAGCATCGGGAACCGGGGAGCTGTTTTTT
NA	NA	TRBV7-3	TRBJ2-1	CASNLGQATDEQFF	TGTGCCAGCAATTTGGGGCAGGCGACCGATGAGCAGTTCTTC
NA	few	TRBV30	TRBJ2-2	CAWSVLRNTGELFF	TGTGCCTGGAGTGTACTTCGCAACACCGGGGAGCTGTTTTTT
NA	NA	TRBV5-1	TRBJ2-5	CASSSSIQETQYF	TGCGCCAGCAGCTCGAGCATACAAGAGACCCAGTACTTC
NA	NA	TRBV5-1	TRBJ2-2	CASSSSWGVANTGELFF	TGCGCCAGCAGCTCCAGCTGGGGAGTAGCGAACACCGGGGAGCTGTTTTTT
NA	NA	TRBV6-5	TRBJ1-1	CASSSQGGTEAFF	TGTGCCAGCAGTTCACAAGGGGGCACTGAAGCTTTCTTT
TRBD1	NA	TRBV25-1	TRBJ2-7	CVSSEFTGQPGEQYF	TGTGTCAGCAGTGAATTTACGGGACAGCCTGGGGAGCAGTACTTC
TRBD1	NA	TRBV27	TRBJ1-5	CASSLSRQGYNQPQHF	TGTGCCAGCAGTTTATCGCGACAGGGGTACAATCAGCCCCAGCATTTT
TRBD1	few	TRBV18	TRBJ1-1	CASSFNPNPTGGTEAFF	TGTGCCAGCTCATTTAACCCTAATCCGACAGGGGGGACTGAAGCTTTCTTT
TRBD1	NA	TRBV2	TRBJ2-3	CASSSDRVTDTQYF	TGTGCCAGCAGTTCGGACAGGGTGACAGATACGCAGTATTTT
TRBD1	NA	TRBV19	TRBJ2-7	CASSIDRAFPYEQYF	TGTGCCAGTAGTATTGACAGGGCCTTTCCCTACGAGCAGTACTTC
TRBD2	NA	TRBV5-4	TRBJ2-1	CASSLVASGRTNEQFF	TGTGCCAGCAGCTTGGTTGCTAGCGGGAGAACTAATGAGCAGTTCTTC
NA	NA	TRBV19	TRBJ2-7	CAISVSSSYEQYF	TGTGCCATCAGCGTCTCAAGCTCCTACGAGCAGTACTTC
NA	NA	TRBV30	TRBJ1-5	CAWSVDRSQPQHF	TGTGCCTGGAGTGTAGACAGGTCTCAGCCCCAGCATTTT
NA	NA	TRBV18	TRBJ2-1	CASSPDRYNEQFF	TGTGCCAGCTCCCCCGACAGATACAATGAGCAGTTCTTC
TRBD2	NA	TRBV6-1	TRBJ2-7	CASSPRTRAIYEQYF	TGTGCCAGCAGTCCCAGGACTAGGGCGATCTACGAGCAGTACTTC
TRBD2	NA	TRBV5-4	TRBJ2-2	CASSLTSANTGELFF	TGTGCCAGCAGCTTGACTAGCGCGAACACCGGGGAGCTGTTTTTT
NA	NA	TRBV29-1	TRBJ1-1	CSVPRGTGINTEAFF	TGCAGCGTCCCAAGAGGAACAGGGATTAACACTGAAGCTTTCTTT